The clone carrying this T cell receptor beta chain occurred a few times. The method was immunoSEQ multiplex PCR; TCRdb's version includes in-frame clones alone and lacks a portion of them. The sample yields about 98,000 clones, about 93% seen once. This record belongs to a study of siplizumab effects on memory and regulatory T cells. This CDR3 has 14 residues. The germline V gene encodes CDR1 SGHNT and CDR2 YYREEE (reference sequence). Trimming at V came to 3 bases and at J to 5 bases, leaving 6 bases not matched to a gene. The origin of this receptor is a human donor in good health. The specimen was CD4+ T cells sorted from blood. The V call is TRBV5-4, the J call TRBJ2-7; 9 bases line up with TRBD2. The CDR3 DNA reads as TGTGCCAGCAGCTACAGACTAGCGGCACACGAGCAGTACTTC. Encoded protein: CASSYRLAAHEQYF.